The clone carrying this T cell receptor (beta chain) appeared once. The sample originates from a study of blood T cell repertoires in COVID-19. Background on the study: T cells, B-cell-depleted T cells, or PBMCs provided the cDNA or gDNA that served as material.

Trimming took 1 base from V and 3 from J; bases not matched to a gene: 2. The CDR3 totals 14 residues. The germline V gene encodes CDR1 KGHSH and CDR2 LQKENI. Enrolled through a virtual design, the participants were between 18 and 89 years of age and came from about two dozen US areas. Categorization into cohorts depended on clinical history that participants reported. Up to 2 weeks before entering the study, exposed participants had met a COVID-19 case. Using immunoSEQ multiplex PCR, the repertoire was profiled, and TCRdb retains in-frame clones only, with some absent. The sample shows over 200,000 clones, less than 90% of them seen only once.

Sequenced: PBMCs or T cells enriched from blood (not recorded which). This chain uses TRBV18 with TRBJ1-1, with 7 positions matching TRBD1. The TCR sequence derives from a woman younger than 45 who had been exposed to COVID-19. CDR3 loop: CASSPRQGDTEAFF. The CDR3 DNA reads as TGTGCCAGCTCACCACGGCAGGGGGACACTGAAGCTTTCTTT.